Listed here is a single T cell receptor beta chain. The antigen is unknown. Other DNA sequences in the same sample also yield this CDR3. The data stem from a study of beta chain features in type 1 diabetes. Study-level points and caveats: VDJ junctions sequenced from type 1 diabetes patients showed fewer insertions and more deletions. With patients and controls alike, PCR might favor shorter templates to an equal degree. Moderate but significant shortening of TCRB CDR3s was recorded in all four CD4+ subsets from Type 1 diabetes patients.

On average, the one heparinised blood draw given by each donor was approximately 100 mL. Each of the CD4+ naive, central memory, regulatory and stem cell-like memory populations was sorted via CD45RO/CCR7/CD25/CD127/CD95/CD27. Germline V CDR1 and CDR2: KGHSH, LQKENI. CDR3 size: 15 residues. The J segment lost 3 bases and the V segment lost 2 bases, leaving 3 bases of the junction unmatched. The isolated RNA, all of it, was reverse transcribed, so expressed TCRB transcripts were what got sequenced. TCRdb's table, derived via immunoSEQ multiplex PCR, lists solely in-frame clones and lacks some. The sample yields 600,000 to 750,000 clones, approximately 13% seen once.

The sequence was collected from a man aged 25 to 40 with type 1 diabetes. Sequenced sample: naive CD4+ T cells from blood. V is TRBV18 and J is TRBJ2-1; 8 bases align to TRBD1. This CDR3 is CASSPGTGNYNEQFF. The DNA of the CDR3 is TGTGCCAGCTCACCAGGGACAGGTAACTACAATGAGCAGTTCTTC.